This T cell receptor beta chain was documented in a study of T-cell reconstitution after alpha-beta-depleted transplantation in children. Findings and limits, study-wide: Reportedly, roughly two months post-transplant, alpha-beta T cells arose from several hundred expanded graft clones.

This clonotype was picked up many times. What it binds is unknown. As it was prepared, the TCRbeta library received unique molecular identifiers. TCRdb re-derived calls from the PCR reads in MiXCR, one entry per CDR3 protein. The sample has around 300,000 distinct CDR3 sequences, around 10% seen once. The germline V gene encodes CDR1 ENHRY and CDR2 SYGVKD. The CDR3 extends over 13 amino acids. V lost 6 bases and J 5 bases, leaving 13 bases between the germline ends. The chain links TRBV10-3 to TRBJ1-1; D is ambiguous. The origin of this receptor is a boy in the first two years of life with acute myeloid leukemia, due to receive a stem cell transplant. The sequencing used PBMCs, collected before TCRalphabeta/CD19-depleted stem cell transplant. The CDR3 DNA reads as TGTGCCATCAGCCTTTCAACAAGGACTGAAGCTTTCTTT. Translated, it gives CAISLSTRTEAFF.